This is a list of T cell receptor beta chains from one sample in a study of breast tumors, draining lymph nodes, adjacent tissues. Each CDR3 protein gets one entry after TCRdb re-called the multiplex PCR reads with MiXCR. The sample has about 150,000 distinct CDR3 sequences; approximately 20% are singletons. Specimen: axillary lymph node tissue. These receptors originate from a female donor with breast cancer. Some clones in this sample may be carry-over from other donors' samples. The CDR3 runs from the conserved cysteine through the conserved F or W. A D gene is named only where the DNA matches it firmly. Clone sizes are given selectively: once, few, many, or a class where the clone is expanded.

j_call: TRBJ2-3
v_call: TRBV4-2
d_call: TRBD2
clone_size: many
cdr3_aa: CASSQGLAGSTDTQYF
cdr3_nt: TGTGCCAGCAGCCAAGGACTAGCGGGAAGCACAGATACGCAGTATTTT

j_call: TRBJ2-7
v_call: TRBV20-1
d_call: TRBD1
clone_size: many
cdr3_aa: CSAVSGTGVHEQYF
cdr3_nt: TGCAGTGCTGTTTCCGGGACAGGGGTCCACGAGCAGTACTTC

j_call: TRBJ1-2
v_call: TRBV20-1
d_call: -
clone_size: once
cdr3_aa: CSAGTGVRSYGYTF
cdr3_nt: TGCAGTGCTGGGACCGGGGTTAGGAGCTATGGCTACACCTTC

j_call: TRBJ2-6
v_call: TRBV5-1
d_call: -
clone_size: many
cdr3_aa: CASSLENSGANVLTF
cdr3_nt: TGCGCCAGCAGCTTAGAGAACTCTGGGGCCAACGTCCTGACTTTC

j_call: TRBJ2-1
v_call: TRBV12-3/TRBV12-4
d_call: TRBD2
clone_size: many
cdr3_aa: CASSLSGLAGEQFF
cdr3_nt: TGTGCCAGCAGTTTATCAGGACTAGCGGGAGAGCAGTTCTTC

j_call: TRBJ2-7
v_call: TRBV20-1
d_call: -
clone_size: many
cdr3_aa: CSARDMGLADEQYF
cdr3_nt: TGCAGTGCTAGAGATATGGGGTTAGCGGACGAGCAGTACTTC

j_call: TRBJ2-5
v_call: TRBV5-4
d_call: -
clone_size: many
cdr3_aa: CASSLQGGGGETQYF
cdr3_nt: TGTGCCAGCAGCTTGCAAGGGGGAGGGGGGGAGACCCAGTACTTC

j_call: TRBJ2-3
v_call: TRBV5-1
d_call: -
clone_size: many
cdr3_aa: CASSSSTDTQYF
cdr3_nt: TGCGCCAGCAGCTCAAGCACAGATACGCAGTATTTT

j_call: TRBJ2-5
v_call: TRBV7-8
d_call: TRBD1
clone_size: many
cdr3_aa: CASSSPGQGLETQYF
cdr3_nt: TGTGCCAGCAGCTCGCCCGGACAGGGTCTAGAGACCCAGTACTTC

j_call: TRBJ1-5
v_call: TRBV30
d_call: -
clone_size: -
cdr3_aa: CAWSEQGVWGQPQHF
cdr3_nt: TGTGCCTGGAGTGAACAGGGAGTTTGGGGTCAGCCCCAGCATTTT

j_call: TRBJ2-7
v_call: TRBV27
d_call: TRBD1
clone_size: few
cdr3_aa: CASSLSGQGSNYEQYF
cdr3_nt: TGTGCCAGCAGTTTATCGGGACAGGGGTCCAACTACGAGCAGTACTTC

j_call: TRBJ2-1
v_call: TRBV27
d_call: TRBD2
clone_size: -
cdr3_aa: CASSPRGRVVAGVGYNEQFF
cdr3_nt: TGTGCCAGCAGTCCCAGGGGCAGGGTTGTAGCGGGAGTCGGGTACAATGAGCAGTTCTTC

j_call: TRBJ2-5
v_call: TRBV10-2
d_call: -
clone_size: many
cdr3_aa: CASGGTAQETQYF
cdr3_nt: TGCGCCAGCGGTGGGACGGCCCAAGAGACCCAGTACTTC

j_call: TRBJ2-5
v_call: TRBV4-1
d_call: -
clone_size: many
cdr3_aa: CASSQLQQETQYF
cdr3_nt: TGCGCCAGCAGCCAACTACAGCAAGAGACCCAGTACTTC

j_call: TRBJ1-6
v_call: TRBV19
d_call: -
clone_size: many
cdr3_aa: CASSMGDSYNSPLHF
cdr3_nt: TGTGCCAGTAGTATGGGGGACTCCTATAATTCACCCCTCCACTTT